These 30 T cell receptor beta chains were sequenced from one sample in a study of blood T cell repertoires in COVID-19. Assay used: immunoSEQ multiplex PCR; TCRdb lists only in-frame clones, some missing. The sample lists some 30,000 clones; about 91% were seen once. Material for sequencing was peripheral blood. These TCRs come from a human donor with acute or convalescent COVID-19. The donor label of this sample is uncertain.

The count of this clone is one. This chain connects TRBV19 to TRBJ2-2, with D possibly being TRBD2 (5 bases). V dropped 3 bases and J dropped 1 base, with 15 bases sitting between them. The CDR3 totals 17 residues. Germline assignment: CDR1 LNHDA and CDR2 SQIVND (reference sequence). For the CDR3, the DNA is TGTGCCAGTAGTATTATGAGCGGAAACTTGAACACCGGGGAGCTGTTTTTT. Translation gives CASSIMSGNLNTGELFF.

This clone appeared once. This sequence joins TRBV7-2 and TRBJ2-2, with D possibly TRBD2 on 6 matching bases. Germline lookup yields CDR1 SGHTA and CDR2 FQGNSA. The CDR3 has 16 amino acids. V lost 6 bases to trimming and J lost 6 bases, with 20 bases between them. CDR3 sequence: CASRHGAGGRSGELFF. The CDR3 DNA follows: TGTGCCAGCAGGCACGGGGCTGGGGGGAGGTCCGGGGAGCTGTTTTTT.

Concerning this clone itself: Sequence at one end of the junction differs from germline and may be a read error. V and J are TRBV14 and TRBJ2-3; TRBD2 matches at 10 bases. The germline CDR1 and CDR2 sequences are SGHDN and FVKESK. There are 20 residues in the CDR3. The DNA for the CDR3 is TGTGCCAGCAGTCAAGATATCCGACGGCAGCGGGGGGGATACACAGATACGCAGTATTTT. It translates to CASSQDIRRQRGGYTDTQYF.

In its sample, this clone was seen once. The CDR3 coding sequence is TGTGCCAGCAGCCTCGGGACTAGCGTTCCCTACGAGCAGTACTTC. Translation gives CASSLGTSVPYEQYF. The V gene is TRBV7-9, the J gene TRBJ2-7; 10 bases line up with TRBD2. The V gene's germline CDR1 is SEHNR and CDR2 FQNEAQ (reference sequence). The CDR3 extends over 15 amino acids. V shed 5 bases and J 2 bases; nucleotides not matched to a gene: 6.

This rearrangement joins TRBV12-3 or TRBV12-4 to TRBJ1-2, with D unresolved. V lost 3 bases and J lost 4, with 9 bases in between. The CDR3 consists of 13 residues. The CDR3: CASSFRGPYGYTF. CDR3 bases: TGTGCCAGCAGTTTTAGAGGGCCCTATGGCTACACCTTC.

In its sample, this clone was seen a few times. This sequence joins TRBV19 and TRBJ1-2; D is undetermined. The germline V gene encodes CDR1 LNHDA and CDR2 SQIVND (reference sequence). This CDR3 comprises 12 residues. Trimming cost V 8 bases and J 3 bases, with 10 bases left between them. CDR3 coding DNA: TGTGCCAGTGCTGACGGGTACTATGGCTACACCTTC. Residues: CASADGYYGYTF.

The J gene is TRBJ1-2, the V gene TRBV6-2 or TRBV6-3; 8 bases match TRBD1. This CDR3 region has 14 residues. Germline loops: CDR1 MNHEY, CDR2 SVGEGT. The ends lost 5 bases at V and 1 base at J; junction bases unmatched: 3. CDR3 DNA sequence: TGTGCCAGCAGTCTTGGACAGGGTAACTATGGCTACACCTTC. Translated: CASSLGQGNYGYTF.

The chain joins TRBV4-1 to TRBJ2-1; TRBD2 matches 9 bases. Germline CDR1 is MGHRA and CDR2 is YSYEKL. This CDR3 is built from 15 residues. Trimming cost V 4 bases and J 8 bases; bases outside gene matches: 9. The CDR3 DNA reads as TGCGCCAGCAGCCCTCGTGGTAGCGGGGGCGATGAGCAGTTCTTC. Translated: CASSPRGSGGDEQFF.

The chain couples TRBV18 to TRBJ1-6; 8 nucleotides line up with TRBD1. This CDR3 region has 15 residues. The germline V gene encodes CDR1 KGHSH and CDR2 LQKENI. V was clipped by 3 bases and J by 8 bases; unmatched bases: 6. CDR3 bases: TGTGCCAGCTCACCCGGACAGGGTCATGATTCACCCCTCCACTTT. Translation gives CASSPGQGHDSPLHF.

The chain couples TRBV5-1 to TRBJ2-7; 7 nucleotides match TRBD1. V dropped 3 bases and J dropped 3; count of bases not matched to a gene: 3. The CDR3 runs to 13 residues. Germline CDR1 SGHRS, CDR2 YFSETQ. The CDR3 DNA sequence: TGCGCCAGCAGCTGGGACAGCTACTACGAGCAGTACTTC. Translating gives CASSWDSYYEQYF.

This clone is a singleton in its sample. The rearrangement links TRBV9 to TRBJ2-5; perhaps TRBD2 as D (7 bases). The V gene's germline CDR1 is SGDLS and CDR2 YYNGEE. Trimming removed 0 bases at V and 0 bases at J, with 24 bases between. The CDR3 is 20 residues long. The CDR3 sequence: CASSVEGGGTGQPYQETQYF. DNA for the CDR3: TGTGCCAGCAGCGTAGAGGGCGGGGGCACCGGACAGCCATACCAAGAGACCCAGTACTTC.

The sample holds a few counts of this clone. This chain joins TRBV2 and TRBJ1-3, with D unresolved. Trimming pared 8 bases from V and 0 bases from J, leaving 11 bases between. The CDR3 runs 14 residues. CDR1 is SNHLY, CDR2 FYNNEI, per germline. The CDR3 protein is CASEGLGSGNTIYF. The DNA for the CDR3 is TGTGCCAGCGAGGGTTTGGGCTCTGGAAACACCATATATTTT.

This clone was detected many times. CDR3 bases: TGTGCCAGCAGCAACTTGTACGAGCAGTACTTC. It codes for CASSNLYEQYF. The V and J genes are TRBV11-2 and TRBJ2-7; unclear D gene. The germline V gene encodes CDR1 SGHAT and CDR2 FQNNGV. Trimming took 5 bases from V and 4 from J, leaving 6 bases between them. The CDR3 is 11 amino acids.

The V and J genes are TRBV7-8 and TRBJ1-2; 10 bases are a match to TRBD1. The CDR3 length is 16 residues. Germline V gene sequence: CDR1 SGHVS, CDR2 FQNEAQ. Trimming removed 1 base from V and 7 bases from J; junction bases left unmatched: 9. This CDR3 reads CASSLVRQGARGGYTF. The CDR3 nucleotides are TGTGCCAGCAGCTTAGTTCGACAGGGGGCGAGGGGTGGCTACACCTTC.

This rearrangement joins TRBV18 to TRBJ2-7, with D perhaps matching TRBD1 (5 bases). Trimming left V 1 base short and J 2 bases short, with 6 bases between. The CDR3 extends over 13 amino acids. The germline gives CDR1 KGHSH, CDR2 LQKENI. The CDR3 loop is CASSPRQTYEQYF. Here the CDR3 DNA reads TGTGCCAGCTCACCACGACAGACCTACGAGCAGTACTTC. Drawing the rest from reference TRBV18 and TRBJ2-7, the complete variable domain is NAGVMQNPRHLVRRRGQEARLRCSPMKGHSHVYWYRQLPEEGLKFMVYLQKENIIDESGMPKERFSAEFPKEGPSILRIQQVVRGDSAAYFCASSPRQTYEQYFGPGTRLTVT.

This rearrangement joins TRBV21-1 to TRBJ1-2. TRBV21-1 is annotated as a pseudogene. The CDR3 sequence is 16 residues long. The CDR3 is CASSKGRAGRNYGYTF. The CDR3 nucleotides are TGTGCCAGCAGCAAAGGGAGGGCAGGGCGGAACTATGGCTACACCTTC.

This clone came up once. DNA for the CDR3: TGTGCCAGTAGTACCATGGGGACAGGGGGAGGCAATCAGCCCCAGCATTTT. Amino acid sequence: CASSTMGTGGGNQPQHF. The chain is built from TRBV19 and TRBJ1-5; 11 bases fit TRBD1. Germline CDR1 and CDR2: LNHDA and SQIVND (reference sequence). The CDR3 sequence is 17 residues long. V lost 4 bases, J lost 2 bases, and 7 bases stayed unmatched.

This clone was observed once. This chain links TRBV3-1 (or the pseudogene TRBV3-2) with TRBJ2-3; 8 bases match TRBD2. Germline V gene lookup returns CDR1 LGHDT and CDR2 YNNKEL (reference sequence). With 1 base clipped from V and 4 bases from J, the junction kept 4 bases outside the gene matches. There are 15 residues in the CDR3. Written as DNA, the CDR3 is TGTGCCAGCAGCCAAGCGGGACTAGGCTCAGATACGCAGTATTTT. It translates to CASSQAGLGSDTQYF.

In this sample, this clone turned up once. V usage is TRBV18 and J usage is TRBJ2-7, with 16 bases lining up with TRBD2. Germline CDR1 reads KGHSH; CDR2 reads LQKENI. The CDR3 has 17 residues. Trimming removed 5 bases from V and 2 bases from J; junction bases left unmatched: 6. This chain's CDR3 is CASSVAGTSGRAYEQYF. The DNA for the CDR3 is TGTGCCAGCTCAGTCGCCGGGACTAGCGGGAGGGCCTACGAGCAGTACTTC.

The chain employs TRBV5-4 and TRBJ2-3; possibly TRBD2 for D (6 bases). V was clipped by 2 bases and J by 6 bases, with 10 bases between them. The germline gives CDR1 SGHNT, CDR2 YYREEE (reference sequence). CDR3 size: 13 residues. The DNA for the CDR3 is TGTGCCAGCAGCTTCCTAGCGCGCGATACGCAGTATTTT. Amino acids: CASSFLARDTQYF.

V usage is TRBV15 and J usage is TRBJ2-7; 8 bases agree with TRBD1. V dropped 5 bases and J dropped 0; count of bases not matched to a gene: 6. Looked up from germline, CDR1 is LNHNV and CDR2 is YYDKDF (reference sequence). The CDR3 totals 15 residues. DNA of the CDR3: TGTGCCACCAGCGCGGGACAGGAGAGCTCCTACGAGCAGTACTTC. It specifies CATSAGQESSYEQYF.

The chain joins TRBV28 to TRBJ1-2, with a tentative D call TRBD1 (6 bases). The CDR3 is made up of 14 amino acids. V lost 5 bases and J 8 bases, leaving 18 bases between the germline ends. Germline V CDR1 and CDR2: MDHEN, SYDVKM. The CDR3 region is CASSPQRGAGGYTF. As DNA, the CDR3 is TGTGCCAGCAGTCCACAACGGGGGGCTGGAGGCTACACCTTC.

This sequence joins TRBV6-5 and TRBJ2-3; the match to TRBD1 covers 7 bases. This CDR3 contains 14 residues. After removal of 7 bases from V and 5 bases from J, the junction contained 9 bases not matched to a gene. Germline V gene data show CDR1 as MNHEY and CDR2 as SVGAGI. The CDR3 protein is CASTKQGFGDTQYF. DNA of the CDR3: TGTGCCAGCACCAAACAGGGGTTTGGAGATACGCAGTATTTT.

The V gene is TRBV19, the J gene TRBJ2-5; 7 positions match TRBD2. CDR1 and CDR2 from the germline V gene are LNHDA and SQIVND (reference sequence). The CDR3 has 15 residues. Trimming removed 5 bases from V and 5 bases from J; junction bases left unmatched: 11. CDR3: CASSQGLRNVETQYF. For the CDR3, the DNA is TGTGCCAGTAGTCAGGGACTAAGAAATGTGGAGACCCAGTACTTC.

J is TRBJ1-1 and V is TRBV28; D is undetermined. V was cut by 6 bases and J by 10 bases, with 9 bases left in between. Germline CDR1 and CDR2: MDHEN and SYDVKM. This CDR3 has 10 residues. The CDR3 DNA reads as TGTGCCAGCAGCCGTGTTGTAGCTTTCTTT. Translated: CASSRVVAFF.

CDR3 protein: CASRGRTVYGYTF. The CDR3 DNA sequence: TGTGCCAGCAGGGGACGGACAGTGTATGGCTACACCTTC. The rearrangement uses TRBV2 and TRBJ1-2, with a tentative D call TRBD1 (6 bases). The germline V gene encodes CDR1 SNHLY and CDR2 FYNNEI. CDR3 length: 13 amino acids. Deletions cut 6 bases from V and 5 bases from J, with 13 bases between.

This chain joins TRBV4-1 and TRBJ1-2; no reliable D call. The germline V gene encodes CDR1 MGHRA and CDR2 YSYEKL. CDR3 length equals 14 residues. V was clipped by 1 base and J by 6 bases, with 12 bases between them. The CDR3 region is CASSQAPMRDGYTF. The CDR3 nucleotides read TGCGCCAGCAGCCAAGCCCCCATGCGGGATGGCTACACCTTC.

The V call is TRBV28, the J call TRBJ1-1; the D is unclear. This CDR3 has 11 amino acids. V lost 7 bases to trimming and J lost 0 bases, with 3 bases between them. Germline V gene data show CDR1 as MDHEN and CDR2 as SYDVKM. As DNA, the CDR3 is TGTGCCAGCACCTTGAACACTGAAGCTTTCTTT. Amino acids: CASTLNTEAFF.

In its sample, this clone was seen once. V usage is TRBV7-8 and J usage is TRBJ1-1; 7 bases match TRBD1. The CDR3 extends over 15 amino acids. Germline lookup yields CDR1 SGHVS and CDR2 FQNEAQ. V gave up 1 base and J gave up 5 bases; unmatched junction bases: 7. The CDR3 region is CASSLEAGGLTEAFF. CDR3 bases: TGTGCCAGCAGCTTAGAGGCAGGGGGATTAACTGAAGCTTTCTTT.

This chain uses TRBV7-2 with TRBJ2-5; D is unresolved. The CDR3 spans 13 residues. V shed 3 bases and J shed 5 bases, with 10 bases lying between them. From germline, CDR1 is SGHTA and CDR2 FQGNSA. CDR3 region: CASSLRLEETQYF. The CDR3 region has the DNA TGTGCCAGCAGCTTGAGGTTGGAGGAGACCCAGTACTTC.